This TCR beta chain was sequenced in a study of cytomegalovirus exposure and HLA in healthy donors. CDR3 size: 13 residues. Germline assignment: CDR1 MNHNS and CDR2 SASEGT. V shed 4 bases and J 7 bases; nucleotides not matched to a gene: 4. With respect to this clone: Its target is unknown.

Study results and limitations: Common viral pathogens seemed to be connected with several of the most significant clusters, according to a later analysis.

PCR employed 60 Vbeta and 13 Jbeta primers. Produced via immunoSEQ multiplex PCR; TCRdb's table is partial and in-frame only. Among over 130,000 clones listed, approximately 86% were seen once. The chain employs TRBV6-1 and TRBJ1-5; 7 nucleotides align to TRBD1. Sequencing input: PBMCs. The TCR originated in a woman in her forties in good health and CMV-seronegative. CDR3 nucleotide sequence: TGTGCCAGCAGTGCACAGGGGCCGCAGCCCCAGCATTTT. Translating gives CASSAQGPQPQHF.